Below are 27 T cell receptor beta chains sequenced from a single sample in a study of CD8 T cells in Susac syndrome. The RNA, roughly 0.45 to 1 ug, was put through reverse transcription using random hexamers. In TCRdb, the immunoSEQ multiplex PCR reads were re-called with MiXCR into one record per CDR3 protein. The table shows 120,000 to 150,000 distinct CDR3 sequences, with approximately 95% occurring only once. The sequencing sample was made of CD4+ T cells from PBMCs. The receptor set was obtained from a human donor with Susac syndrome.

The chain recombines TRBV5-5 with TRBJ2-1; D is unclear. With 0 bases removed from V and 6 bases from J, the gap between germline ends came to 7 bases. Germline-derived CDR1 and CDR2 are SGHKS and YYEKEE (reference sequence). This CDR3 comprises 13 residues. This chain's CDR3 is CASSLVTLNEQFF. DNA for the CDR3: TGTGCCAGCAGCTTGGTTACCCTCAATGAGCAGTTCTTC. Supplemented by reference TRBV5-5 and TRBJ2-1, the full variable domain reads DAGVTQSPTHLIKTRGQQVTLRCSPISGHKSVSWYQQVLGQGPQFIFQYYEKEERGRGNFPDRFSARQFPNYSSELNVNALLLGDSALYLCASSLVTLNEQFFGPGTRLTVL.

This clonotype has only one observation. The V and J genes are TRBV5-1 and TRBJ2-2; TRBD1 is a possible D gene (6 bases). The V and J ends lost 4 bases and 3 bases respectively, with 10 bases between them. This CDR3 comprises 14 residues. The germline CDR1 and CDR2 sequences are SGHRS and YFSETQ. The CDR3 is CASSRGQDTGELFF. CDR3 nucleotide sequence: TGCGCCAGCAGCAGGGGACAAGACACCGGGGAGCTGTTTTTT.

DNA for the CDR3: TGTGCCAGTAGTCTCGGGACAGAGGTAGGGACCCAGTACTTC. Translation gives CASSLGTEVGTQYF. This chain links TRBV19 with TRBJ2-5; TRBD1 matches 7 bases. Germline V gives CDR1 LNHDA, CDR2 SQIVND (reference sequence). V was pared by 5 bases and J by 7 bases, with 10 bases of the junction left unmatched. The CDR3 loop spans 14 amino acids.

The J gene is TRBJ2-3, the V gene TRBV20-1; D is uncertain. This CDR3 spans 14 amino acids. V was clipped by 4 bases and J by 2 bases, with 13 bases between them. Germline V gene lookup returns CDR1 DFQATT and CDR2 SNEGSKA (reference sequence). In DNA form, the CDR3 reads TGCAGTGCTAAGTTACGGGCCATCACAGATACGCAGTATTTT. Translated, it gives CSAKLRAITDTQYF.

V and J are TRBV3-1 and TRBJ2-3; no reliable D call. The V end was cut by 3 bases, the J end by 8 bases, with 9 bases between. This CDR3 contains 12 residues. Germline CDR1 and CDR2: LGHDT and YNNKEL (reference sequence). The CDR3 here is CASSHSRGTQYF. In DNA form, the CDR3 reads TGTGCCAGCAGCCACAGTCGTGGTACGCAGTATTTT.

This clonotype was detected a few times. The chain links TRBV28 to TRBJ1-2; 9 bases align to TRBD1. V trimming: 1 base; J trimming: 2 bases; junction bases outside the gene matches: 5. The CDR3 loop spans 16 amino acids. Germline values: CDR1 MDHEN, CDR2 SYDVKM. CDR3 amino acids: CASSLLGGQGNYGYTF. The CDR3 DNA reads as TGTGCCAGCAGTTTATTGGGAGGACAGGGGAACTATGGCTACACCTTC.

The table lists this clonotype with a count of one. The chain combines TRBV21-1 with TRBJ2-5. TRBV21-1 is a pseudogene locus. The CDR3 runs 13 residues. This chain's CDR3 is CASSTSTHKGGYF. In DNA, the CDR3 is TGTGCCAGCAGCACGAGTACCCACAAGGGTGGCTACTTC.

J is TRBJ2-7 and V is TRBV20-1; 8 nucleotides match TRBD1. The germline V gene encodes CDR1 DFQATT and CDR2 SNEGSKA (reference sequence). Trimming removed 0 bases from V and 5 bases from J; junction bases left unmatched: 12. CDR3 length: 16 residues. CDR3 loop: CSAREHRRTGRNEQYF. The CDR3 nucleotides read TGCAGTGCTAGAGAGCATCGTCGGACAGGGAGGAACGAGCAGTACTTC.

The chain is built from TRBV7-9 and TRBJ1-5, with D unclear. The V gene lost 3 bases and the J gene lost 7 bases, with 7 bases spanning the gap. This CDR3 region has 12 residues. Germline assignment: CDR1 SEHNR and CDR2 FQNEAQ (reference sequence). CDR3 sequence (DNA): TGTGCCAGCAGCTTGCCAGGACAGCCCCAGCATTTT. Translated: CASSLPGQPQHF.

This chain uses TRBV20-1 with TRBJ2-3; 8 positions match TRBD2. Trimming took 3 bases from V and 2 from J; bases not matched to a gene: 7. CDR1 is DFQATT and CDR2 is SNEGSKA in the germline V gene (reference sequence). This CDR3 has 15 residues. The CDR3 DNA sequence: TGCAGTGCTAGGAGAACTAGCGGCCACACAGATACGCAGTATTTT. This encodes CSARRTSGHTDTQYF.

The genes are TRBV29-1 and TRBJ2-2; TRBD2 is a possible D gene (6 bases). CDR3 length equals 14 residues. Germline-derived CDR1 and CDR2 are SQVTM and ANQGSEA. Trimming took 8 bases from V and 3 from J, leaving 16 bases between them. CDR3 amino acids: CSLRGVFYTGELFF. The CDR3 coding sequence is TGCAGCCTCCGCGGGGTTTTTTACACCGGGGAGCTGTTTTTT.

CDR3 in amino acids: CSARNRLAGGSRGYF. In DNA form, the CDR3 reads TGCAGTGCTAGAAACCGACTAGCGGGGGGATCGCGGGGGTATTTT. The chain recombines TRBV20-1 with TRBJ2-3, with 13 nucleotides matching TRBD2. V was clipped by 2 bases and J by 14 bases; unmatched bases: 13. The CDR3 length is 15 residues. The germline V gene encodes CDR1 DFQATT and CDR2 SNEGSKA (reference sequence).

The chain couples TRBV20-1 to TRBJ1-1; TRBD1 is a possible D gene (6 bases). The CDR3 length is 13 residues. Germline V CDR1 and CDR2: DFQATT, SNEGSKA (reference sequence). Trimming pared 6 bases from V and 8 bases from J, leaving 19 bases between. This CDR3 is CSASRTANREAFF. The DNA of the CDR3 is TGCAGTGCCAGCCGGACAGCCAATCGGGAAGCTTTCTTT.

The genes are TRBV20-1 and TRBJ1-5, with TRBD1 as a possible D gene (5 bases). This CDR3 spans 15 amino acids. Germline V gene sequence: CDR1 DFQATT, CDR2 SNEGSKA (reference sequence). V gave up 1 base and J gave up 5 bases, with 15 bases separating them. CDR3 bases: TGCAGTGCTAGAGTCTCGGGGGGGGACCATCAGCCCCAGCATTTT. Translating it yields CSARVSGGDHQPQHF.

The V and J genes are TRBV9 and TRBJ1-1; D uncertain. V was cut by 0 bases and J by 5 bases, with 8 bases left in between. Germline assignment: CDR1 SGDLS and CDR2 YYNGEE. CDR3 length: 13 amino acids. The CDR3 protein is CASSVVEGTEAFF. The CDR3 DNA is TGTGCCAGCAGCGTAGTCGAAGGGACTGAAGCTTTCTTT.

V gene TRBV11-1 combines with J gene TRBJ2-1; possible D gene TRBD2, 6 bases. Germline CDR1 SGHAT, CDR2 FQDESV (reference sequence). Between the trimmed V and J ends, which lost 5 bases and 13 bases, there was a span of 15 bases. CDR3 length equals 12 residues. CDR3 sequence: CASSRKGLGQFF. The CDR3 bases are TGTGCCAGCAGCCGCAAGGGACTGGGTCAGTTCTTC.

The chain uses TRBV5-1 and TRBJ2-3; tentative D call: TRBD2 (6 bases). V lost 4 bases, J lost 1 base, and 16 bases lay in between. CDR1 is SGHRS, CDR2 YFSETQ, per germline. CDR3 length: 16 residues. CDR3 nucleotides: TGCGCCAGCAGCCCGCCGGTGGGGGGAGGCACAGATACGCAGTATTTT. Its protein is CASSPPVGGGTDTQYF.

In DNA form, the CDR3 reads TGCAGCGTGACGCCCCGGACAGATGAGCAGTTCTTC. Translating gives CSVTPRTDEQFF. The J gene is TRBJ2-1, the V gene TRBV29-1, with a tentative D call TRBD1 (6 bases). V was pared by 6 bases and J by 8 bases, with 14 bases between. The CDR3 extends over 12 amino acids. Germline loops: CDR1 SQVTM, CDR2 ANQGSEA.

This clonotype was recorded only once. This sequence joins TRBV12-3 or TRBV12-4 and TRBJ2-1; TRBD2 aligns across 8 bases. The trim removed 3 bases at V and 7 bases at J, leaving 2 bases unmatched. The CDR3 sequence is 13 residues long. The CDR3: CASSFRGGNEQFF. DNA of the CDR3: TGTGCCAGCAGTTTCCGGGGGGGGAATGAGCAGTTCTTC.

This sequence joins TRBV5-4 and TRBJ1-1; D may be TRBD1 (6 bases). The CDR3 loop spans 13 amino acids. Germline lookup yields CDR1 SGHNT and CDR2 YYREEE (reference sequence). Trimming pared 1 base from V and 3 bases from J, leaving 7 bases between. CDR3 residues: CASSLHRDTEAFF. For the CDR3, the DNA is TGTGCCAGCAGCTTGCACAGGGACACTGAAGCTTTCTTT.

The chain has TRBV20-1 and TRBJ2-7; D ambiguous. V was pared by 3 bases and J by 4 bases, with 10 bases between. The length of the CDR3 is 12 residues. Germline V gene data show CDR1 as DFQATT and CDR2 as SNEGSKA (reference sequence). This chain's CDR3 is CSASPDQYEQYF. As DNA, the CDR3 is TGCAGTGCTAGCCCGGACCAGTACGAGCAGTACTTC.

The V gene is TRBV29-1, the J gene TRBJ2-7, with TRBD2 identical over 9 bases. The V gene's germline CDR1 is SQVTM and CDR2 ANQGSEA. The CDR3 spans 13 residues. Germline trimming cut 6 bases from V and 7 bases from J; bases unmatched to any gene: 10. The CDR3: CSVLAGGPGEQYF. In nucleotides, the CDR3 is TGCAGCGTACTGGCGGGAGGGCCGGGGGAGCAGTACTTC.

This clonotype was detected once. This sequence joins TRBV9 and TRBJ2-3, with 10 nucleotides matching TRBD2. Germline-derived CDR1 and CDR2 are SGDLS and YYNGEE. The CDR3 consists of 16 residues. J was trimmed by 2 bases and V by 3 bases; bases with no gene match: 6. Written as DNA, the CDR3 is TGTGCCAGCAGCGATTGGAGCGGGAGGGCCACAGATACGCAGTATTTT. It translates to CASSDWSGRATDTQYF.

The chain is built from TRBV29-1 and TRBJ1-1; possibly TRBD1 for D (5 bases). The CDR3 covers 11 residues. V lost 6 bases to trimming and J lost 3 bases, with 8 bases between them. CDR1 is SQVTM and CDR2 is ANQGSEA in the germline V gene. The CDR3 sequence: CSVGGYTEAFF. In DNA, the CDR3 is TGCAGCGTCGGGGGGTACACTGAAGCTTTCTTT.

The V gene is TRBV29-1, the J gene TRBJ1-1, with D tentatively TRBD1 (5 bases). CDR3 length: 13 amino acids. V lost 6 bases to trimming and J lost 3 bases, with 14 bases between them. Per the germline V gene, CDR1 is SQVTM and CDR2 is ANQGSEA. CDR3 amino acids: CSVAREGHTEAFF. The CDR3 nucleotides read TGCAGCGTCGCCAGGGAGGGACACACTGAAGCTTTCTTT.

The chain has TRBV14 and TRBJ2-1, with unresolved D. The CDR3 runs to 13 residues. Deletions cut 4 bases from V and 9 bases from J, with 13 bases between. CDR1 is SGHDN and CDR2 is FVKESK in the germline V gene. The CDR3, as DNA: TGTGCCAGCAGCCGGATCAAGGTTGGTGAGCAGTTCTTC. Its protein is CASSRIKVGEQFF.

The rearrangement joins TRBV13 to TRBJ1-1; tentative D call: TRBD1 (5 bases). The V gene's germline CDR1 is PRHDT and CDR2 FYEKMQ (reference sequence). CDR3 length: 15 amino acids. Trimming cost V 2 bases and J 3 bases, with 13 bases left between them. The CDR3 is CASSLQGRMHTEAFF. The CDR3 coding sequence is TGTGCCAGCAGCTTACAGGGTAGAATGCACACTGAAGCTTTCTTT.